This T cell receptor beta chain was obtained from a study of cytomegalovirus exposure and HLA in healthy donors. Here immunoSEQ multiplex PCR was the method, and the copy in TCRdb shows in-frame clones only, minus some. The data contain approximately 160,000 clones, around nine tenths of them singletons. The receptor was isolated from a man aged 18-30 years in good health and CMV-seropositive. The sequenced sample consisted of PBMCs.

CDR3 residues: CASSVEGGYGDTQYF. In DNA form, the CDR3 reads TGTGCCAGCAGCGTAGAAGGGGGATATGGGGATACGCAGTATTTT. The V and J genes are TRBV9 and TRBJ2-3; possible D gene TRBD1, 6 bases. The CDR3 is 15 residues long. Germline CDR1 SGDLS, CDR2 YYNGEE. Between the trimmed V and J ends, which lost 0 bases and 6 bases, there was a span of 14 bases. The full variable domain, in which reference TRBV9 and TRBJ2-3 provide the parts outside the CDR3, is DSGVTQTPKHLITATGQRVTLRCSPRSGDLSVYWYQQSLDQGLQFLIQYYNGEERAKGNILERFSAQQFPDLHSELNLSSLELGDSALYFCASSVEGGYGDTQYFGPGTRLTVL.